This T cell receptor (beta chain) derives from a study of T cell clusters in autoimmune cytopenias. The wider study: TRB sequencing had a median approximately 50,000 reads and about 2,400 distinct clonotypes per sample.

CDR1 is LNHDA, CDR2 SQIVND, per germline (reference sequence). The CDR3 consists of 16 residues. TRB amplification used 250 ng of peripheral blood genomic DNA. TRB was amplified by touch-down multiplex PCR, primer pools A and B combined. TCRdb re-analyzed the multiplex PCR reads; it lists each CDR3 protein once, without DNA. There are a few thousand distinct CDR3 sequences in the sample, with roughly 15% held by the top ten. What was sequenced was peripheral blood. The gene calls are TRBV19 and TRBJ2-5; TCRdb picks TRBD1, but there is no DNA to check that call. This clonotype originated in a human donor with an autoimmune cytopenia or autoimmune hepatitis (not recorded which). Here the CDR3 reads CATTPGTGSGPETQYF. The complete variable domain, with remaining parts taken from reference TRBV19 and TRBJ2-5, reads DGGITQSPKYLFRKEGQNVTLSCEQNLNHDAMYWYRQDPGQGLRLIYYSQIVNDFQKGDIAEGYSVSREKKESFPLTVTSAQKNPTAFYLCATTPGTGSGPETQYFGPGTRLLVL.